The rows below give T cell receptor beta chains drawn from one sample of a study of T cell responses to AZD1222 COVID-19 vaccine. Data came from immunoSEQ multiplex PCR; TCRdb stores just in-frame clones and leaves some out. The sample includes roughly 150,000 clones, 75% to 90% of them seen just once. Sample: peripheral blood, taken after recovery from COVID-19. These receptors were collected from an adult who had recovered from COVID-19. Both conserved end residues are part of each CDR3. Each record gives: V gene, J gene, clone size, D gene, CDR3 protein, CDR3 DNA. The D gene is left open where the match is weak. Clone size is shown for a subset of rows, as once, few, many or a class of expanded clone.

>TRBV5-1|TRBJ1-1|NA|NA
CASSPGVQPEAFF
TGCGCCAGCAGCCCCGGGGTCCAACCTGAAGCTTTCTTT
>TRBV7-2|TRBJ1-2|NA|NA
CASSRGGGYGYTF
TGTGCCAGCAGCCGTGGGGGGGGCTATGGCTACACCTTC
>TRBV11-3|TRBJ1-1|NA|NA
CASSLGDSDGLMNTEAFF
TGTGCCAGCAGCTTAGGGGATTCCGACGGACTCATGAACACTGAAGCTTTCTTT
>TRBV19|TRBJ2-7|NA|TRBD2
CASSTSGGFYEQYF
TGTGCCAGTAGCACCAGCGGGGGATTTTACGAGCAGTACTTC
>TRBV18|TRBJ1-3|NA|NA
CASSRNQQGTRGNTIYF
TGTGCCAGCTCTAGAAACCAACAGGGAACGCGTGGAAACACCATATATTTT
>TRBV4-2|TRBJ1-1|NA|TRBD1
CASSQARTGGTEAFF
TGTGCCAGCAGCCAAGCCCGAACAGGGGGCACTGAAGCTTTCTTT
>TRBV12-3/TRBV12-4|TRBJ2-4|NA|NA
CASNYHGKNIQYF
TGTGCCAGCAATTACCATGGGAAAAACATTCAGTACTTC
>TRBV15|TRBJ1-6|NA|NA
CATSTQGTARSYNSPLHF
TGTGCCACCAGCACACAAGGGACTGCTCGCTCCTATAATTCACCCCTCCACTTT
>TRBV19|TRBJ2-2|NA|TRBD1
CASSGTGGFGELFF
TGTGCCAGTAGCGGGACAGGGGGCTTCGGGGAGCTGTTTTTT
>TRBV4-1|TRBJ2-5|NA|NA
CASSQGVTGVETQYF
TGCGCCAGCAGCCAAGGCGTGACAGGAGTTGAGACCCAGTACTTC
>TRBV5-1|TRBJ2-7|NA|NA
CASSLDGRYEQYF
TGCGCCAGCAGCTTGGACGGCCGCTACGAGCAGTACTTC
>TRBV19|TRBJ2-1|NA|TRBD2
CASSTAGTNYNEQFF
TGTGCCAGTAGTACCGCCGGGACTAATTACAATGAGCAGTTCTTC
>TRBV28|TRBJ2-7|NA|TRBD2
CASSGRLAGGLYEQYF
TGTGCCAGCAGTGGGAGACTAGCGGGAGGCCTGTACGAGCAGTACTTC
>TRBV27|TRBJ2-7|NA|NA
CTSSPVGIPYEQYF
TGTACCAGCAGTCCGGTGGGGATCCCCTACGAGCAGTACTTC
>TRBV5-1|TRBJ2-2|NA|NA
CASSSGRYNTGELFF
TGCGCCAGCAGCTCAGGGCGATACAACACCGGGGAGCTGTTTTTT
>TRBV7-2|TRBJ1-4|NA|TRBD1
CASSPLQGAFEKLFF
TGTGCCAGCAGCCCACTACAGGGGGCGTTTGAAAAACTGTTTTTT
>TRBV5-4|TRBJ2-4|NA|NA
CASSHGSKGGSAKNIQYF
TGTGCCAGCAGCCATGGTTCAAAAGGGGGGTCTGCCAAAAACATTCAGTACTTC
>TRBV19|TRBJ2-2|NA|TRBD2
CASRLAGGHTGELFF
TGTGCCAGCCGACTAGCGGGGGGGCACACCGGGGAGCTGTTTTTT
>TRBV29-1|TRBJ1-4|NA|TRBD1
CSVLGTGDEKLFF
TGCAGCGTGCTCGGGACAGGGGATGAAAAACTGTTTTTT
>TRBV7-2|TRBJ2-2|NA|NA
CASSVWTNTGELFF
TGTGCCAGCAGCGTCTGGACCAACACCGGGGAGCTGTTTTTT
>TRBV19|TRBJ2-1|NA|NA
CASKIGLGGNEQFF
TGTGCCAGTAAAATCGGACTAGGGGGCAATGAGCAGTTCTTC
>TRBV9|TRBJ2-7|NA|NA
CASSVVSGSYEQYF
TGTGCCAGCAGCGTAGTATCCGGGAGTTACGAGCAGTACTTC
>TRBV7-2|TRBJ1-5|NA|NA
CASSLRSSNQPQHF
TGTGCCAGCAGCTTACGGTCTAGCAATCAGCCCCAGCATTTT
>TRBV7-3|TRBJ1-3|NA|NA
CASSLAAGTGNTIYF
TGTGCCAGCAGCTTAGCAGCAGGAACTGGAAACACCATATATTTT
>TRBV6-6|TRBJ1-6|NA|NA
CASRSGSNSPLHF
TGTGCCAGCAGAAGCGGGTCAAATTCACCCCTCCACTTT
>TRBV18|TRBJ2-7|NA|NA
CASSPLVVDGTPVSYEQYF
TGTGCCAGCTCACCACTCGTGGTAGATGGGACACCGGTCTCCTACGAGCAGTACTTC
>TRBV5-5|TRBJ1-4|NA|NA
CASSLQSNEKLFF
TGTGCCAGCAGCTTGCAGAGTAATGAAAAACTGTTTTTT
>TRBV12-3/TRBV12-4|TRBJ2-7|once|NA
CASSRGSYEQYF
TGTGCCAGCAGCAGGGGAAGCTACGAGCAGTACTTC
>TRBV19|TRBJ1-5|NA|NA
CASSISNQPQHF
TGTGCCAGTAGTATCAGTAATCAGCCCCAGCATTTT